This T cell receptor beta chain was retrieved from a study of CD8 T cells in ankylosing spondylitis. Study-level findings and limits: Reportedly, significant enrichment of disease-linked clones occurred in matched ankylosing spondylitis synovial fluid.

The CDR3 is 18 residues long. The germline CDR1 and CDR2 sequences are LGHDT and YNNKEL (reference sequence). V lost 4 bases and J lost 2; bases outside the gene matches: 11. With molecular barcodes, quantitative 5'-RACE was used to make the TCR beta libraries. A single record per CDR3 protein comes from TCRdb applying MiXCR to the 5' RACE reads. In the table there are over 200,000 distinct CDR3 sequences, 8% to 11% of which are singletons. This clonotype has a handful of counts. The antigen remains undetermined. The source of this sequence is a male donor with ankylosing spondylitis or in good health (not recorded which). Source material: blood, either unsorted or a sorted T cell fraction (not recorded which). The chain is built from TRBV3-1 and TRBJ2-7, with 13 nucleotides matching TRBD2. The CDR3 nucleotides are TGTGCCAGCAGCCGAGGAAGGCGGACTAGCGGGGGCACCTACGAGCAGTACTTC. Translation: CASSRGRRTSGGTYEQYF.